The 17 T cell receptor beta chains below were found in one sample sequenced in a study of molecular identifiers for immune sequencing clone quantification. TCRdb redid the calling of the PCR reads with MiXCR, one entry per CDR3 protein. The data contain around 70,000 distinct CDR3 sequences, 18% of them singletons. The sample consisted of naive CD8+ T cells from blood, with Jurkat cell RNA spiked in. Subset of the sample: FACS-sorted CD8+CD4-CCR7+CD45RA+ naive T cells. The receptors come from a human donor in good health. Some libraries in this study had Jurkat cell RNA spiked in.

This clonotype appeared many times. The V gene is TRBV28, the J gene TRBJ2-3, with unresolved D. The germline V and J ends were trimmed by 6 bases and 4 bases, with 11 bases remaining between them. Germline V gene data show CDR1 as MDHEN and CDR2 as SYDVKM. The CDR3 runs 13 residues. The CDR3 loop is CASSPFSSDTQYF. CDR3 DNA: TGTGCCAGCAGCCCTTTTAGTTCAGATACGCAGTATTTT.

This clonotype was seen many times. The V gene is TRBV11-3, the J gene TRBJ2-1, with D uncertain. Trimming shortened V by 3 bases and J by 4 bases, and 16 bases separated the two germline ends. Germline lookup yields CDR1 SGHNT and CDR2 YENEEA. The CDR3 spans 16 residues. The CDR3 sequence: CASSLGLRTAYNEQFF. DNA for the CDR3: TGTGCCAGCAGCTTGGGCCTCAGGACCGCTTACAATGAGCAGTTCTTC.

V and J are TRBV7-9 and TRBJ1-1, with D possibly TRBD1 on 6 matching bases. The CDR3 covers 15 residues. Germline-derived CDR1 and CDR2 are SEHNR and FQNEAQ (reference sequence). V shed 4 bases and J shed 1 base, with 13 bases lying between them. CDR3 residues: CASSYPGQKNTEAFF. The CDR3 DNA follows: TGTGCCAGCAGCTATCCGGGACAAAAGAACACTGAAGCTTTCTTT.

This clonotype was detected ten times or more. The chain has TRBV7-9 and TRBJ2-3; D is perhaps TRBD2 (5 bases). From germline, CDR1 is SEHNR and CDR2 FQNEAQ (reference sequence). Trimming stripped 5 bases from V and 0 bases from J, with 12 bases between. This CDR3 contains 15 residues. The CDR3 DNA follows: TGTGCCAGCAGCCGGGGTTATACTAGCACAGATACGCAGTATTTT. Protein sequence: CASSRGYTSTDTQYF.

This clonotype showed up just a few times. A read error is possible here, since a much larger clone lies one base away. The chain uses TRBV20-1 and TRBJ2-2; D gene ambiguous. Per the germline V gene, CDR1 is DFQATT and CDR2 is SNEGSKA (reference sequence). This CDR3 spans 14 amino acids. Trimming cost V 2 bases and J 4 bases, with 11 bases left between them. The CDR3 DNA reads as TGCAGTGCTAGAACTCCACACCTCACCGGGGAGCTGTTTTTT. It yields the protein CSARTPHLTGELFF.

About this clonotype: This could be a read error, since a much larger clone is one nucleotide away. The J gene is TRBJ2-7, the V gene TRBV27, with TRBD1 matching 7 bases. The CDR3 totals 13 residues. Germline V CDR1 and CDR2: MNHEY, SMNVEV (reference sequence). Trimming removed 4 bases from V and 2 bases from J; junction bases left unmatched: 2. The CDR3 nucleotides read TGTGCCAGCAGTTACAGGGGTGCCTACGAGCAGTACTTC. It specifies CASSYRGAYEQYF.

This clonotype was seen ten or more times. The V gene is TRBV4-1, the J gene TRBJ1-4; the match to TRBD1 covers 10 bases. CDR3 length: 15 amino acids. Trimming at V came to 3 bases and at J to 8 bases, leaving 6 bases not matched to a gene. Germline loops: CDR1 MGHRA, CDR2 YSYEKL. The CDR3 coding sequence is TGCGCCAGCAGCCATCCCGGGACAGGGGACGAAAAACTGTTTTTT. It specifies CASSHPGTGDEKLFF.

This clonotype was counted between two and nine times. The chain joins TRBV12-3 or TRBV12-4 to TRBJ2-2; no firm D call. Trimming removed 1 base from V and 5 bases from J, with 5 bases in between. CDR3 length equals 13 residues. The CDR3 region is CASSLGETGELFF. In DNA form, the CDR3 reads TGTGCCAGCAGTTTAGGGGAAACCGGGGAGCTGTTTTTT.

Ten or more counts support this clonotype. This sequence joins TRBV14 and TRBJ2-3; D may be TRBD1 or TRBD2 (5 bases each). Trimming removed 0 bases at V and 2 bases at J, with 9 bases between. This CDR3 has 15 amino acids. Germline V lookup: CDR1 SGHDN, CDR2 FVKESK. For the CDR3, the DNA is TGTGCCAGCAGCCAAGATCGGGACGCCACAGATACGCAGTATTTT. Its protein is CASSQDRDATDTQYF.

This clonotype was seen ten or more times. This sequence joins TRBV20-1 and TRBJ2-1; D perhaps matches TRBD2 (6 bases). The germline gives CDR1 DFQATT, CDR2 SNEGSKA (reference sequence). V was shortened by 0 bases and J by 9 bases, with 18 bases between the two germline ends. The CDR3 has 15 residues. Here the CDR3 DNA reads TGCAGTGCTAGAGATCAGGCTAGCGCTCGTGGTGAGCAGTTCTTC. Its protein is CSARDQASARGEQFF.

There are many counts of this clonotype. DNA of the CDR3: TGTGCCAGCAGCTTAGTCTACTCTGGAAACACCATATATTTT. It yields the protein CASSLVYSGNTIYF. The chain is built from TRBV7-9 and TRBJ1-3; D not certain. This CDR3 has 14 amino acids. Germline V CDR1 and CDR2: SEHNR, FQNEAQ (reference sequence). With 1 base removed from V and 0 bases from J, the gap between germline ends came to 4 bases.

At least ten counts were recorded for this clonotype. V gene TRBV30 combines with J gene TRBJ1-5; D may be TRBD1 (5 bases). V was clipped by 2 bases and J by 4 bases, with 12 bases between them. The CDR3 loop spans 14 amino acids. Germline assignment: CDR1 GTSNPN and CDR2 SVGIG (reference sequence). The CDR3 nucleotides are TGTGCCTGGAGTATAGGGGTGGGGAATCAGCCCCAGCATTTT. Translation: CAWSIGVGNQPQHF.

This clonotype has at least ten counts. The V gene is TRBV6-1, the J gene TRBJ1-1; D gene uncertain. The V and J ends lost 3 bases and 2 bases respectively, with 7 bases between them. Germline CDR1 is MNHNS and CDR2 is SASEGT. The CDR3 totals 13 residues. CDR3 loop: CASSERLNTEAFF. CDR3 nucleotides: TGTGCCAGCAGTGAGAGGCTCAACACTGAAGCTTTCTTT.

This clonotype was observed many times. Sequence at one end of the junction differs from germline and may be a read error. The chain links TRBV2 to TRBJ2-3; maybe TRBD2 (6 bases). This CDR3 contains 9 residues. CDR1 is SNHLY and CDR2 is FYNNEI in the germline V gene. The CDR3 region has the DNA TGTGCCTCCCTCCCGCGGGGCAATTTT. Translation: CASLPRGNF.

Only a few counts were recorded for this clonotype. Given a much more abundant clone one base away, this may be a read error. J is TRBJ1-1 and V is TRBV5-6; 8 nucleotides match TRBD1. The germline CDR1 and CDR2 sequences are SGHDT and YYEEEE. The CDR3 extends over 14 amino acids. The DNA of the CDR3 is TGTGTCAGCAGCTTGCGACAGGGGTGGCCTGAAGCTTTCTTT. Translating it yields CVSSLRQGWPEAFF.

At least ten counts were recorded for this clonotype. The chain carries TRBV7-9 and TRBJ2-5; 9 bases line up with TRBD1. This CDR3 is built from 15 residues. Per the germline V gene, CDR1 is SEHNR and CDR2 is FQNEAQ (reference sequence). The ends lost 7 bases at V and 5 bases at J; junction bases unmatched: 11. The CDR3: CASKVQGAPQETQYF. DNA of the CDR3: TGTGCCAGCAAAGTACAGGGGGCGCCCCAGGAGACCCAGTACTTC. Combining the CDR3 with reference TRBV7-9 and TRBJ2-5 gives the whole variable domain DTGVSQNPRHKITKRGQNVTFRCDPISEHNRLYWYRQTLGQGPEFLTYFQNEAQLEKSRLLSDRFSAERPKGSFSTLEIQRTEQGDSAMYLCASKVQGAPQETQYFGPGTRLLVL.

The chain uses TRBV5-1 and TRBJ2-1; D is ambiguous. Germline CDR1 SGHRS, CDR2 YFSETQ. V dropped 5 bases and J dropped 0 bases, with 6 bases sitting between them. This CDR3 has 13 residues. In nucleotides, the CDR3 is TGCGCCAGCAGATTTAGCTCCTACAATGAGCAGTTCTTC. This codes for CASRFSSYNEQFF.